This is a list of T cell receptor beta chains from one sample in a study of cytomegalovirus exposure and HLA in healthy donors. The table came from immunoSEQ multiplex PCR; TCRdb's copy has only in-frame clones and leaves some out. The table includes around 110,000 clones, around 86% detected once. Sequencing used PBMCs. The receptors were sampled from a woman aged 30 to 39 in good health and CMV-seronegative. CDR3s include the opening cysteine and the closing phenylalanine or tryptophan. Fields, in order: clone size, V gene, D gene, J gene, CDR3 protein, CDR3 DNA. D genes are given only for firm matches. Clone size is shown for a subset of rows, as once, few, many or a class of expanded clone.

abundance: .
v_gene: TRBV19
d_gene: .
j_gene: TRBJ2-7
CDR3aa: CATSYEQYF
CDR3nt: TGTGCCACATCCTACGAGCAGTACTTC

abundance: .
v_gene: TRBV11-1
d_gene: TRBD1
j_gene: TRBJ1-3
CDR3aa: CASSSGQRNTIYF
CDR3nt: TGTGCCAGCAGCTCGGGACAGCGAAACACCATATATTTT

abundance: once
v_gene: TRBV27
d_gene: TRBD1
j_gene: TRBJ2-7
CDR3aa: CASILGGTGGSEQYF
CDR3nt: TGTGCCAGCATCCTGGGGGGGACAGGGGGCAGCGAGCAGTACTTC

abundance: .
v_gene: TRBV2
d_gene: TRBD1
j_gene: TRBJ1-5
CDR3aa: CASSGTGGQPQHF
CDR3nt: TGTGCCAGCAGTGGGACAGGGGGGCAGCCCCAGCATTTT

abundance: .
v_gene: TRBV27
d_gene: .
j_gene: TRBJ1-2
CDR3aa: CASSGNGYGYTF
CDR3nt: TGTGCCAGCAGCGGTAATGGCTATGGCTACACCTTC

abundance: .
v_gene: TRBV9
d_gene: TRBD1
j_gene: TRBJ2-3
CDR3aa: CASSVGDSRTDTQYF
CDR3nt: TGTGCCAGCAGCGTAGGGGACAGCCGCACAGATACGCAGTATTTT

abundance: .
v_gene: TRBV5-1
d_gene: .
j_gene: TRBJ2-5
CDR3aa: CASSLRGQETQYF
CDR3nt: TGCGCCAGCAGCTTGAGGGGCCAAGAGACCCAGTACTTC

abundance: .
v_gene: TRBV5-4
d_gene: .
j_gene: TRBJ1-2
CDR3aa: CAGGAGGYGYTF
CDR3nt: TGTGCCGGCGGGGCCGGGGGCTATGGCTACACCTTC

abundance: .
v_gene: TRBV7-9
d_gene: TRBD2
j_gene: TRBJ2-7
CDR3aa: CSSSLSGTSGIEQYF
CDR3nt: TGTTCCAGCAGCTTATCGGGGACTAGCGGGATCGAGCAGTACTTC

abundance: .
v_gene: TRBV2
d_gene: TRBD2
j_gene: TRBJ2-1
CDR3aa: CASTNGLAGVYNEQFF
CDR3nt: TGTGCCAGCACCAACGGTCTAGCGGGAGTGTACAATGAGCAGTTCTTC

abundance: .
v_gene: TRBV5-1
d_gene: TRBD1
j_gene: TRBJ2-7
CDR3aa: CASSPDREIDEQYF
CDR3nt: TGCGCCAGCAGCCCGGACAGGGAGATCGACGAGCAGTACTTC

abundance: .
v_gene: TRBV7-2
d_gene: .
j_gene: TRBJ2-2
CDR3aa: CASTPGGRGTGELFF
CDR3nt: TGTGCCAGCACCCCCGGAGGCCGGGGCACCGGGGAGCTGTTTTTT

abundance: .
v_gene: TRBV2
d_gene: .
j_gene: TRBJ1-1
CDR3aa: CASRINQGNTEAFF
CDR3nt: TGTGCCAGCAGGATAAATCAGGGGAACACTGAAGCTTTCTTT

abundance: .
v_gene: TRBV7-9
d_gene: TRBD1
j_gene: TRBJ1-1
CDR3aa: CASSRQGNTEAFF
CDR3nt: TGTGCCAGCAGCAGACAGGGTAACACTGAAGCTTTCTTT

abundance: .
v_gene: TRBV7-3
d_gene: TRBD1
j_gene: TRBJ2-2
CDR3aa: CASSSDRVSGELFF
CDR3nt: TGTGCCAGCAGCTCGGACAGGGTATCCGGGGAGCTGTTTTTT

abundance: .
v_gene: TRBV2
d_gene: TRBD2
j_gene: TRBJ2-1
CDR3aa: CASSEGTSGTEQFF
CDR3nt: TGTGCCAGCAGTGAAGGGACTAGCGGGACCGAGCAGTTCTTC

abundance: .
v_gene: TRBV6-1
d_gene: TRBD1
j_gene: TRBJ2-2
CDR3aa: CASRMTGEHGELFF
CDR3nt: TGTGCCAGCAGGATGACAGGGGAGCACGGGGAGCTGTTTTTT

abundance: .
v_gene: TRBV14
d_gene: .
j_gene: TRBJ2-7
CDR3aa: CASSLGQGPYEQYF
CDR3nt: TGTGCCAGCAGCCTCGGTCAGGGTCCCTACGAGCAGTACTTC

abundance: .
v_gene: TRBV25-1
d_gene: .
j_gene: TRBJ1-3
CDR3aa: CASSPTGHPSGNTIYF
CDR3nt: TGTGCCAGCAGTCCAACCGGACACCCCTCTGGAAACACCATATATTTT

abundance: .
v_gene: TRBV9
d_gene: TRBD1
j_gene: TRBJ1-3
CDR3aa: CASSVGPGQALSGNTIYF
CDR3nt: TGTGCCAGCAGCGTAGGGCCCGGACAGGCCCTCTCTGGAAACACCATATATTTT

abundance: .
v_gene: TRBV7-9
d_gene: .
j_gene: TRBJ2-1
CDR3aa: CSSSWTTLTSSSSYNEQFF
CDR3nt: TGTTCCAGCAGCTGGACGACTCTAACTAGCTCCAGCTCCTACAATGAGCAGTTCTTC